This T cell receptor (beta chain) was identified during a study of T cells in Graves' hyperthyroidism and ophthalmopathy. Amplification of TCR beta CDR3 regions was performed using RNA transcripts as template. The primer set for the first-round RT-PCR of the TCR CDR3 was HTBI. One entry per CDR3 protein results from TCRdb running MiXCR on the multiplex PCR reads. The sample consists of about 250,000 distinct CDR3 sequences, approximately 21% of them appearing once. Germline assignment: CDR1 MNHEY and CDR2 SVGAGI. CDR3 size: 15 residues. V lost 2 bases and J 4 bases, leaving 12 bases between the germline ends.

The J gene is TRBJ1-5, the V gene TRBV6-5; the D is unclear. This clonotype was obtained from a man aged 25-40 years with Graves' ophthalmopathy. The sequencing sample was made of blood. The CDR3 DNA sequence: TGTGCCAGCAGTTACCACAGCGGAGCTAATCAGCCCCAGCATTTT. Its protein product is CASSYHSGANQPQHF.